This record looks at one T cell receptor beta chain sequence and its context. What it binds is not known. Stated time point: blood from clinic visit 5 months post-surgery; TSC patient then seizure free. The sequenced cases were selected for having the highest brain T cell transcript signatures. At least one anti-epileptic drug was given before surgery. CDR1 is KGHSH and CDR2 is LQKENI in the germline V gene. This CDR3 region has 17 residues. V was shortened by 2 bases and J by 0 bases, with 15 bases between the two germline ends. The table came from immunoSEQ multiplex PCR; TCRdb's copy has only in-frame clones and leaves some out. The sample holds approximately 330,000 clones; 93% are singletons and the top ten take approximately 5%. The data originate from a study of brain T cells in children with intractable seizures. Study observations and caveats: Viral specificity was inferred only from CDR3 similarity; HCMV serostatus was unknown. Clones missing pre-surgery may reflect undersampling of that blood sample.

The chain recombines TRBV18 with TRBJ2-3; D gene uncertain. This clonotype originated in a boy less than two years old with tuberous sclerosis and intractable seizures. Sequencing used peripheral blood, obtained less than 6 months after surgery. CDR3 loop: CASSPINVAASTDTQYF. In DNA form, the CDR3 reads TGTGCCAGCTCACCAATTAATGTCGCTGCTAGCACAGATACGCAGTATTTT.